Listed below are T cell receptor beta chains from one sample, sequenced in a study of blood T cell repertoires in COVID-19. Clones were read by immunoSEQ multiplex PCR, and TCRdb kept only the in-frame ones, dropping some. The table has some 370,000 clones, nearly 90% seen once. Sample: peripheral blood. These receptor sequences come from a young man with active or convalescent COVID-19. CDR3s include the opening cysteine and the closing phenylalanine or tryptophan. Fields, in order: J gene, clone size, CDR3 length, D gene, V gene, CDR3 DNA, CDR3 protein. A D gene is named only where the DNA matches it firmly. Clone size is given for some rows only: seen once, a few or many times, or a class if the clone is expanded.

J gene: TRBJ2-7; clone size: .; CDR3 length: 14; D gene: .; V gene: TRBV6-2/TRBV6-3; CDR3 DNA: TGTGCCAGCAGCCACATTCGGAGTTTCGCCGAGCAGTACTTC; CDR3 protein: CASSHIRSFAEQYF
J gene: TRBJ2-7; clone size: .; CDR3 length: 14; D gene: .; V gene: TRBV28; CDR3 DNA: TGTGCCAGCAGTTTATGGGTCAGCTCCTACGAGCAGTACTTC; CDR3 protein: CASSLWVSSYEQYF
J gene: TRBJ1-1; clone size: .; CDR3 length: 13; D gene: .; V gene: TRBV5-4; CDR3 DNA: TGTGCCAGCAGCTTGGCAGGGAACACTGAAGCTTTCTTT; CDR3 protein: CASSLAGNTEAFF
J gene: TRBJ1-1; clone size: .; CDR3 length: 15; D gene: TRBD1; V gene: TRBV18; CDR3 DNA: TGTGCCAGCTCACTGGCAGGGGGACTGAACACTGAAGCTTTCTTT; CDR3 protein: CASSLAGGLNTEAFF
J gene: TRBJ2-1; clone size: .; CDR3 length: 15; D gene: TRBD1; V gene: TRBV7-9; CDR3 DNA: TGTGCCAGCAGGGACCGGACAGGGGGTTCATCGGAGCAGTTCTTC; CDR3 protein: CASRDRTGGSSEQFF
J gene: TRBJ2-7; clone size: .; CDR3 length: 15; D gene: TRBD2; V gene: TRBV6-2/TRBV6-3; CDR3 DNA: TGTGCCAGCAGTTCTGGGACTAGCGGCTCTTTGGAGCAGTACTTC; CDR3 protein: CASSSGTSGSLEQYF
J gene: TRBJ1-6; clone size: .; CDR3 length: 16; D gene: .; V gene: TRBV28; CDR3 DNA: TGTGCCTCAAGCAGCGCTTCCGGGACTTATAATTCACCCCTCCACTTT; CDR3 protein: CASSSASGTYNSPLHF
J gene: TRBJ1-3; clone size: .; CDR3 length: 14; D gene: .; V gene: TRBV9; CDR3 DNA: TGTGCCAGCAGCGTAAGGAGTGATGGAAACACCATATATTTT; CDR3 protein: CASSVRSDGNTIYF
J gene: TRBJ2-1; clone size: .; CDR3 length: 13; D gene: .; V gene: TRBV24-1; CDR3 DNA: TGTGCCACCAGGGACATCGACGACAATGAGCAGTTCTTC; CDR3 protein: CATRDIDDNEQFF
J gene: TRBJ2-2; clone size: .; CDR3 length: 16; D gene: TRBD1; V gene: TRBV7-6; CDR3 DNA: TGTGCCAGCAGCCCCCGACAGGGTCGCGGTTCCGGGGAGCTGTTTTTT; CDR3 protein: CASSPRQGRGSGELFF
J gene: TRBJ1-2; clone size: .; CDR3 length: 13; D gene: TRBD1; V gene: TRBV24-1; CDR3 DNA: TGTGCCACCAGTGTTGGGACAGGGAACGGCTACACCTTC; CDR3 protein: CATSVGTGNGYTF
J gene: TRBJ2-7; clone size: .; CDR3 length: 12; D gene: .; V gene: TRBV5-1; CDR3 DNA: TGCGCCAGCAGCTTGGGCGGCTACGAGCAGTACTTC; CDR3 protein: CASSLGGYEQYF
J gene: TRBJ1-6; clone size: .; CDR3 length: 14; D gene: TRBD1; V gene: TRBV3-1/TRBV3-2; CDR3 DNA: TGTGCCAGCAGGCGGACAGGGAGTGGTTCACCCCTCCACTTT; CDR3 protein: CASRRTGSGSPLHF
J gene: TRBJ1-4; clone size: few; CDR3 length: 16; D gene: TRBD1; V gene: TRBV4-2; CDR3 DNA: TGTGCCAGCAGCCAAGATATGACAGGGAAAAATGAAAAACTGTTTTTT; CDR3 protein: CASSQDMTGKNEKLFF
J gene: TRBJ2-5; clone size: once; CDR3 length: 12; D gene: .; V gene: TRBV18; CDR3 DNA: TGTGCCAGCTCACCACTCGGTCAGACCCAGTACTTC; CDR3 protein: CASSPLGQTQYF
J gene: TRBJ2-7; clone size: .; CDR3 length: 12; D gene: .; V gene: TRBV6-2/TRBV6-3; CDR3 DNA: TGTGCCAGCAGTCTGACTCCCTACGAGCAGTACTTC; CDR3 protein: CASSLTPYEQYF
J gene: TRBJ1-5; clone size: .; CDR3 length: 15; D gene: .; V gene: TRBV6-6; CDR3 DNA: TGTGCCAGCAGTTCCCATTCAGCCGGGGATCAGCCCCAGCATTTT; CDR3 protein: CASSSHSAGDQPQHF
J gene: TRBJ1-1; clone size: .; CDR3 length: 13; D gene: .; V gene: TRBV5-4; CDR3 DNA: TGTGCCAGCAGCTCGCAGGGAAACACTGAAGCTTTCTTT; CDR3 protein: CASSSQGNTEAFF
J gene: TRBJ2-7; clone size: few; CDR3 length: 11; D gene: .; V gene: TRBV6-1; CDR3 DNA: TGTGCCAGCAGTGACGGCTACGAGCAGTACTTC; CDR3 protein: CASSDGYEQYF
J gene: TRBJ1-3; clone size: .; CDR3 length: 16; D gene: TRBD1; V gene: TRBV19; CDR3 DNA: TGTGCCAGTAGCTATAACCAGGGGGCTGGAAGAAACACCATATATTTT; CDR3 protein: CASSYNQGAGRNTIYF
J gene: TRBJ1-4; clone size: .; CDR3 length: 19; D gene: TRBD1; V gene: TRBV4-2; CDR3 DNA: TGTGCCAGCAGCGAAGACGACCCGGGACAGGGGGATTATAATGAAAAACTGTTTTTT; CDR3 protein: CASSEDDPGQGDYNEKLFF
J gene: TRBJ2-5; clone size: .; CDR3 length: 15; D gene: TRBD2; V gene: TRBV19; CDR3 DNA: TGTGCCAGTAGTATAACTAGCGGGAGACGCGAGACCCAGTACTTC; CDR3 protein: CASSITSGRRETQYF
J gene: TRBJ1-1; clone size: .; CDR3 length: 12; D gene: TRBD1; V gene: TRBV28; CDR3 DNA: TGTGCCAGCAGTCTCTCAGGGGGGACGGCTTTCTTT; CDR3 protein: CASSLSGGTAFF
J gene: TRBJ1-6; clone size: .; CDR3 length: 15; D gene: TRBD1; V gene: TRBV28; CDR3 DNA: TGTGCCAGCAGTTCGGCTGACAGGGTAGTATCACCCCTCCACTTT; CDR3 protein: CASSSADRVVSPLHF
J gene: TRBJ1-3; clone size: .; CDR3 length: 14; D gene: .; V gene: TRBV7-8; CDR3 DNA: TGTGCCAGCAGCTCGACTGATTCTGGAAACACCATATATTTT; CDR3 protein: CASSSTDSGNTIYF
J gene: TRBJ2-7; clone size: .; CDR3 length: 14; D gene: TRBD1; V gene: TRBV5-4; CDR3 DNA: TGTGCCAGCAGCTTGTACCAGACAGGGCGCGAGCAGTACTTC; CDR3 protein: CASSLYQTGREQYF
J gene: TRBJ2-7; clone size: .; CDR3 length: 15; D gene: TRBD2; V gene: TRBV19; CDR3 DNA: TGTGCCAGTAGTCATGGGGCTAGCGGGATCTACGAGCAGTACTTC; CDR3 protein: CASSHGASGIYEQYF
J gene: TRBJ2-3; clone size: .; CDR3 length: 16; D gene: .; V gene: TRBV5-6; CDR3 DNA: TGTGCCAGCAGCTTGGGACAGACCCTCGGGACAGATACGCAGTATTTT; CDR3 protein: CASSLGQTLGTDTQYF
J gene: TRBJ2-2; clone size: .; CDR3 length: 14; D gene: .; V gene: TRBV28; CDR3 DNA: TGTGCCAGCCTAACTCCCCCCAACACCGGGGAGCTGTTTTTT; CDR3 protein: CASLTPPNTGELFF
J gene: TRBJ1-1; clone size: once; CDR3 length: 13; D gene: TRBD1; V gene: TRBV5-1; CDR3 DNA: TGCGCCAGCAGCATCGGACAGGGCACTGAAGCTTTCTTT; CDR3 protein: CASSIGQGTEAFF
J gene: TRBJ2-6; clone size: .; CDR3 length: 15; D gene: .; V gene: TRBV5-8; CDR3 DNA: TGTGCCAGCAGCTTTGGGCAGTCTGGGGCCAACGTCCTGACTTTC; CDR3 protein: CASSFGQSGANVLTF
J gene: TRBJ2-5; clone size: .; CDR3 length: 13; D gene: TRBD1; V gene: TRBV27; CDR3 DNA: TGTGCCAGCAGTGTTCCAGGGGGAAAGACCCAGTACTTC; CDR3 protein: CASSVPGGKTQYF
J gene: TRBJ2-3; clone size: .; CDR3 length: 13; D gene: .; V gene: TRBV19; CDR3 DNA: TGTGCCAGCGGGACTTTTTCCACAGATACGCAGTATTTT; CDR3 protein: CASGTFSTDTQYF